The 21 T cell receptor beta chains below come from one sample, sequenced in a study of CD8+CD57+ T cells in acquired aplastic anemia. CD8+CD57+ cell expansion, shown by flow cytometry, had occurred in the patients selected for sequencing. Profiling of TCR beta VDJ combinations and CDR3 sequences used genomic DNA as template. TCRdb ran MiXCR on the reads and lists one entry per CDR3 protein. Of approximately 170,000 distinct CDR3 sequences listed, around 43% are singletons. The material sequenced was sorted CD4+, CD8+, or CD8+CD57+ T cells (not recorded which) from PBMCs. These receptors were obtained from a human donor with aplastic anemia.

This clonotype was detected many times. The CDR3 spells CASREGGSSRTYEQYF. CDR3 nucleotide sequence: TGTGCCAGCAGGGAGGGGGGCAGCTCGAGGACCTACGAGCAGTACTTC. The rearrangement links TRBV6-1 to TRBJ2-7; D is perhaps TRBD1 or TRBD2 (6 bases each). CDR1 is MNHNS, CDR2 SASEGT, per germline. This CDR3 spans 16 amino acids. The germline V and J ends were trimmed by 6 bases and 2 bases, with 20 bases remaining between them.

This clonotype was seen at least ten times. The chain is built from TRBV19 and TRBJ2-7; D gene ambiguous. The germline gives CDR1 LNHDA, CDR2 SQIVND (reference sequence). V lost 0 bases, J lost 0 bases, and 6 bases lay in between. The CDR3 consists of 14 residues. The CDR3 protein is CASSIDGSSYEQYF. For the CDR3, the DNA is TGTGCCAGTAGTATAGATGGAAGCTCCTACGAGCAGTACTTC.

This clonotype was counted only a few times. The chain recombines TRBV10-3 with TRBJ1-4; 9 bases are shared with TRBD1. This CDR3 contains 14 residues. Germline CDR1 and CDR2: ENHRY and SYGVKD. With V trimmed by 5 bases and J by 5 bases, 3 bases remained unmatched. The CDR3 here is CAISPGQGNEKLFF. DNA of the CDR3: TGTGCCATCAGTCCGGGACAGGGCAATGAAAAACTGTTTTTT.

The rearrangement uses TRBV4-1 and TRBJ2-3, with 12 bases matching TRBD1. CDR3 length: 16 residues. The junction had 8 bases not matched to a gene; V was cut back by 5 bases and J by 5 bases. Germline V lookup: CDR1 MGHRA, CDR2 YSYEKL. CDR3 DNA: TGCGCCAGCAGCGACTTGGGACAGGGGGCGAGAGATACGCAGTATTTT. This codes for CASSDLGQGARDTQYF.

This clonotype was seen repeatedly, ten times or more. The chain has TRBV7-9 and TRBJ1-1; D possibly corresponds to TRBD1 (6 bases). Trimming shortened V by 0 bases and J by 5 bases, and 16 bases separated the two germline ends. Germline V gene sequence: CDR1 SEHNR, CDR2 FQNEAQ (reference sequence). The CDR3 is 16 residues long. The CDR3 bases are TGTGCCAGCAGCTTAGCCGGCGGGGGGGCAAGGACTGAAGCTTTCTTT. It translates to CASSLAGGGARTEAFF.

The sample holds many counts of this clonotype. The genes are TRBV4-2 and TRBJ2-2; D perhaps matches TRBD1 (6 bases). There are 16 residues in the CDR3. Between the trimmed V and J ends, which lost 4 bases and 4 bases, there was a span of 16 bases. The V gene's germline CDR1 is LGHNA and CDR2 YNFKEQ. This CDR3 is CASSPTGTPSTGELFF. CDR3 nucleotide sequence: TGTGCCAGCAGCCCGACCGGGACACCGAGCACCGGGGAGCTGTTTTTT.

This clonotype has just a few counts. The rearrangement links TRBV7-8 to TRBJ2-1; no definite D call. This CDR3 has 12 amino acids. Between the trimmed V and J ends, which lost 2 bases and 4 bases, there was a span of 3 bases. Germline V lookup: CDR1 SGHVS, CDR2 FQNEAQ. The CDR3, as DNA: TGTGCCAGCAGCTTAACGTACAATGAGCAGTTCTTC. This encodes CASSLTYNEQFF.

This clonotype has only one observation. The chain is built from TRBV7-2 and TRBJ1-2, with D perhaps matching TRBD1 (5 bases). Germline V gene data show CDR1 as SGHTA and CDR2 as FQGNSA. The CDR3 is 12 amino acids. V was shortened by 3 bases and J by 7 bases, with 9 bases between the two germline ends. CDR3 in amino acids: CASSFPGFGYTF. The CDR3 region has the DNA TGTGCCAGCAGCTTCCCAGGGTTTGGCTACACCTTC.

This clonotype was found a few times. The J gene is TRBJ1-5, the V gene TRBV19; the D is unclear. With 4 bases removed from V and 2 bases from J, the gap between germline ends came to 9 bases. The CDR3 consists of 14 residues. Germline-derived CDR1 and CDR2 are LNHDA and SQIVND (reference sequence). CDR3 residues: CASSTGAGNQPQHF. The CDR3 bases are TGTGCCAGTAGTACAGGAGCGGGCAATCAGCCCCAGCATTTT.

In this sample, this clonotype turned up many times. The chain employs TRBV6-5 and TRBJ1-1; 9 bases map to TRBD1. J lost 3 bases, V lost 4 bases, and 0 bases had no gene match. Germline loops: CDR1 MNHEY, CDR2 SVGAGI. The CDR3 runs 13 residues. The CDR3 DNA sequence: TGTGCCAGCAGTTGGACAGGGGACACTGAAGCTTTCTTT. Residues: CASSWTGDTEAFF.

The V gene is TRBV15, the J gene TRBJ2-4; 7 bases agree with TRBD2. This CDR3 comprises 15 residues. Germline V gene sequence: CDR1 LNHNV, CDR2 YYDKDF (reference sequence). V trimming: 0 bases; J trimming: 3 bases; junction bases outside the gene matches: 2. CDR3 protein: CATSREGEGKNIQYF. The CDR3 DNA reads as TGTGCCACCAGCAGAGAGGGGGAGGGCAAAAACATTCAGTACTTC.

J is TRBJ2-2 and V is TRBV25-1; perhaps TRBD2 as D (6 bases). V lost 8 bases and J lost 4, with 11 bases in between. The CDR3 sequence is 13 residues long. Germline assignment: CDR1 MGHDK and CDR2 SYGVNS. The CDR3 loop reads CASSQLATGELFF. CDR3 bases: TGTGCCAGCTCACAACTAGCCACCGGGGAGCTGTTTTTT.

This clonotype has a count of ten or more. J is TRBJ1-3 and V is TRBV10-3; tentatively, D is TRBD1 (5 bases). Per the germline V gene, CDR1 is ENHRY and CDR2 is SYGVKD. V lost 11 bases, J lost 0 bases, and 14 bases lay in between. The CDR3 has 14 residues. The CDR3 protein is CAAGGGASGNTIYF. The CDR3 coding sequence is TGTGCCGCGGGCGGAGGGGCCTCTGGAAACACCATATATTTT.

This clonotype was seen ten or more times. CDR3 bases: TGTGCCAGCAGTTCCGGTAGCGGGGGGCCTGGAGAGACCCAGTACTTC. It is translated as CASSSGSGGPGETQYF. The rearrangement uses TRBV12-3 or TRBV12-4 and TRBJ2-5; 10 bases align to TRBD2. V lost 4 bases and J lost 4; bases outside the gene matches: 9. This CDR3 region has 16 residues.

This sequence joins TRBV5-4 and TRBJ2-1, with 14 bases matching TRBD2. Germline V gives CDR1 SGHNT, CDR2 YYREEE (reference sequence). This CDR3 has 17 amino acids. V shed 1 base, J shed 9 bases, and the junction held 9 bases outside the gene matches. The CDR3: CASSLPPGLAGVIEQFF. CDR3 DNA: TGTGCCAGCAGCTTGCCCCCGGGACTAGCGGGAGTTATTGAGCAGTTCTTC.

This rearrangement joins TRBV19 to TRBJ1-5; 7 bases agree with TRBD1. Germline CDR1 and CDR2: LNHDA and SQIVND (reference sequence). Unmatched junction bases numbered 5, after V lost 5 bases and J lost 4 bases. This CDR3 contains 14 residues. CDR3 coding DNA: TGTGCCAGTAGTTATGTGACAGGGAATCAGCCCCAGCATTTT. This gives the protein CASSYVTGNQPQHF.

Details on this clonotype: One junction end disagrees with the germline gene, perhaps due to a read error. The V and J genes are TRBV7-7 and TRBJ2-5, with 8 bases matching TRBD1. Germline values: CDR1 SSHAT, CDR2 FNYEAQ (reference sequence). The length of the CDR3 is 15 residues. CDR3 in amino acids: CASSKDRAGQETQYF. The CDR3 DNA reads TGTGCTAGCAGCAAGGACAGGGCAGGGCAAGAGACCCAGTACTTC.

The chain employs TRBV19 and TRBJ2-7, with D perhaps matching TRBD1 or TRBD2 (5 bases each). Trimming stripped 9 bases from V and 4 bases from J, with 19 bases between. Germline CDR1 reads LNHDA; CDR2 reads SQIVND (reference sequence). The CDR3 extends over 14 amino acids. The CDR3 is CASREGSGLYEQYF. DNA of the CDR3: TGTGCCAGCCGCGAGGGGTCAGGGCTATACGAGCAGTACTTC.

The chain links TRBV19 to TRBJ1-5; D perhaps matches TRBD1 (6 bases). Germline V lookup: CDR1 LNHDA, CDR2 SQIVND (reference sequence). The CDR3 loop spans 14 amino acids. V was cut by 7 bases and J by 2 bases, with 12 bases left in between. DNA for the CDR3: TGTGCCAGTATAGGGGCAGGGGGCAATCAGCCCCAGCATTTT. Translated, it gives CASIGAGGNQPQHF.

At least ten counts were recorded for this clonotype. V is TRBV6-2 or TRBV6-3 and J is TRBJ2-5, with 13 bases lining up with TRBD2. Per the germline V gene, CDR1 is MNHEY and CDR2 is SVGEGT. With V trimmed by 5 bases and J by 5 bases, 5 bases remained unmatched. CDR3 length equals 15 residues. The CDR3 DNA follows: TGTGCCAGCAGTCTCCCGGGACTAGCGGGGGAGACCCAGTACTTC. Encoded protein: CASSLPGLAGETQYF.

V is TRBV11-1 and J is TRBJ2-3, with 7 bases that match TRBD1. The CDR3 extends over 15 amino acids. V lost 4 bases, J lost 2 bases, and 6 bases stayed unmatched. The germline V gene has CDR1 SGHAT and CDR2 FQDESV (reference sequence). The chain's CDR3 is CASSWRQGATDTQYF. The CDR3 DNA follows: TGTGCCAGCAGCTGGCGACAGGGCGCCACAGATACGCAGTATTTT.